What follows are 5 T cell receptor beta chains derived from one specimen sequenced in a study of T cells in Graves' hyperthyroidism and ophthalmopathy. RNA transcripts yielded amplified TCR beta CDR3 regions. First-round RT-PCR with HTBI primers amplified the TCR CDR3 region. TCRdb analysed the multiplex PCR reads with MiXCR anew, one entry per CDR3 protein. Found here are about 640,000 distinct CDR3 sequences, 45% of them singletons; the top ten hold roughly 7.2%. Source material: peripheral blood or thyroid tissue (not recorded which). Receptor source: an adult man with Graves' disease, either hyperthyroidism or ophthalmopathy (not recorded which).

This clonotype has only one observation. One end of the junction varies from germline; a read error may be responsible. The CDR3 spells CASRVTGNF. The CDR3 DNA follows: TGTGCCAGCAGGGTGACAGGGAATTTC. The chain combines TRBV12-3 or TRBV12-4 with TRBJ1-1, with 7 bases identical to TRBD1. The CDR3 runs 9 residues.

The DNA for the CDR3 is TGTGCCAGCAGCTTGGACGGGGGGCTAGAGTATGGCTACACCTTC. Translation gives CASSLDGGLEYGYTF. The chain uses TRBV7-8 and TRBJ1-2; a weak D match, TRBD1 (6 bases). The CDR3 contains 15 residues. Germline V CDR1 and CDR2: SGHVS, FQNEAQ. V lost 3 bases and J lost 5, with 16 bases in between. Drawing the rest from reference TRBV7-8 and TRBJ1-2, the complete variable domain is GAGVSQSPRYKVAKRGQDVALRCDPISGHVSLFWYQQALGQGPEFLTYFQNEAQLDKSGLPSDRFFAERPEGSVSTLKIQRTQQEDSAVYLCASSLDGGLEYGYTFGSGTRLTVV.

The CDR3 loop reads CASSAGTGGSEKLFF. The CDR3 nucleotides read TGTGCCAGCAGCGCAGGGACAGGGGGAAGTGAAAAACTGTTTTTT. V usage is TRBV9 and J usage is TRBJ1-4, with TRBD1 matching 11 bases. The CDR3 is 15 residues long. Germline V gene sequence: CDR1 SGDLS, CDR2 YYNGEE. The trim removed 3 bases at V and 7 bases at J, leaving 5 bases unmatched.

This clonotype was counted at least ten times. The chain's CDR3 is CATSRAGANTGELFF. In DNA, the CDR3 is TGTGCCACCAGCCGAGCGGGAGCGAACACCGGGGAGCTGTTTTTT. This chain links TRBV24-1 with TRBJ2-2; TRBD2 aligns across 8 bases. Germline CDR1 is KGHDR and CDR2 is SFDVKD. There are 15 residues in the CDR3. V dropped 7 bases and J dropped 0; count of bases not matched to a gene: 3.

Ten or more counts support this clonotype. J is TRBJ2-7 and V is TRBV7-2; D gene ambiguous. This CDR3 region has 12 residues. V gave up 1 base and J gave up 2 bases, with 3 bases separating them. CDR1 is SGHTA, CDR2 FQGNSA, per germline. CDR3 amino acids: CASSLGTYEQYF. The CDR3 DNA reads as TGTGCCAGCAGCTTAGGCACCTACGAGCAGTACTTC. The whole variable domain, filled in from reference TRBV7-2 and TRBJ2-7, reads GAGVSQSPSNKVTEKGKDVELRCDPISGHTALYWYRQSLGQGLEFLIYFQGNSAPDKSGLPSDRFSAERTGGSVSTLTIQRTQQEDSAVYLCASSLGTYEQYFGPGTRLTVT.